The 23 T cell receptor beta chains given below trace back to one sample, sequenced in a study of T cells in Graves' hyperthyroidism and ophthalmopathy. Amplification yielded TCR beta CDR3 regions, with RNA transcripts as the source. When the TCR CDR3 underwent first-round RT-PCR, the HTBI primer set was used. TCRdb analysed the multiplex PCR reads with MiXCR anew, one entry per CDR3 protein. The sample has a few hundred thousand distinct CDR3 sequences; 15% to 19% are singletons. The sample comprised blood. The receptors were gathered from a woman in her 30s with Graves' hyperthyroidism.

J is TRBJ2-7 and V is TRBV7-9, with TRBD1 as a possible D gene (7 bases). V was pared by 2 bases and J by 6 bases, with 11 bases between. CDR1 is SEHNR and CDR2 is FQNEAQ in the germline V gene (reference sequence). This CDR3 has 13 residues. In DNA form, the CDR3 reads TGTGCCAGCAGCTTACAGGGGGGCCCCGAGCAGTACTTC. Residues: CASSLQGGPEQYF. Full variable domain (outside the CDR3, taken from reference TRBV7-9 and TRBJ2-7): DTGVSQNPRHKITKRGQNVTFRCDPISEHNRLYWYRQTLGQGPEFLTYFQNEAQLEKSRLLSDRFSAERPKGSFSTLEIQRTEQGDSAMYLCASSLQGGPEQYFGPGTRLTVT.

The chain couples TRBV12-5 to TRBJ1-4; D is perhaps TRBD1 (6 bases). Germline loops: CDR1 LGHNT, CDR2 FRNRAP. Trimming cost V 7 bases and J 8 bases, with 17 bases left between them. The CDR3 is 14 amino acids. The CDR3 is CASADGQINEKLFF. The CDR3 nucleotides are TGTGCTAGTGCCGACGGACAGATCAACGAAAAACTGTTTTTT. The variable domain in full, with the rest retrieved from reference TRBV12-5 and TRBJ1-4, is DARVTQTPRHKVTEMGQEVTMRCQPILGHNTVFWYRQTMMQGLELLAYFRNRAPLDDSGMPKDRFSAEMPDATLATLKIQPSEPRDSAVYFCASADGQINEKLFFGSGTQLSVL.

This chain connects TRBV6-2 or TRBV6-3 to TRBJ2-2; D tentatively reads TRBD1 or TRBD2 (9 bases each). Germline loops: CDR1 MNHEY, CDR2 SVGEGT. V was trimmed by 5 bases and J by 4 bases, leaving 20 bases between them. The CDR3 has 17 amino acids. The CDR3 loop is CASSAGQGLAATGELFF. CDR3 nucleotide sequence: TGTGCCAGCAGTGCGGGACAGGGACTAGCTGCCACCGGGGAGCTGTTTTTT.

The chain links TRBV18 to TRBJ2-1; TRBD2 agrees at 7 bases. Germline lookup yields CDR1 KGHSH and CDR2 LQKENI. The CDR3 length is 15 residues. The junction had 8 bases not matched to a gene; V was cut back by 4 bases and J by 5 bases. CDR3 amino acids: CASSRSLGRDNEQFF. Written as DNA, the CDR3 is TGTGCCAGCTCACGGTCTTTAGGGAGGGACAATGAGCAGTTCTTC.

This sequence joins TRBV6-5 and TRBJ1-6; TRBD1 might be the D (5 bases). V lost 0 bases and J lost 8, with 14 bases in between. Per germline, CDR1 MNHEY and CDR2 SVGAGI. CDR3 length equals 16 residues. CDR3 residues: CASSYSPDGGYSPLHF. The CDR3 coding sequence is TGTGCCAGCAGTTACTCGCCTGACGGGGGTTATTCACCCCTCCACTTT.

This clonotype has at least ten counts. V and J are TRBV6-6 and TRBJ2-1, with TRBD1 identical over 11 bases. The CDR3 covers 16 residues. In germline, CDR1 is MNHNY, CDR2 SVGAGI (reference sequence). The J segment lost 7 bases and the V segment lost 2 bases, leaving 7 bases of the junction unmatched. The CDR3 sequence is CASSYTKDRGRNEQFF. Here the CDR3 DNA reads TGTGCCAGCAGTTACACGAAGGACAGGGGGCGAAATGAGCAGTTCTTC.

This clonotype was recorded at least ten times. The chain employs TRBV28 and TRBJ1-2; D gene unclear. Trimming left V 6 bases short and J 5 bases short, with 10 bases between. Germline V gene lookup returns CDR1 MDHEN and CDR2 SYDVKM. CDR3 length: 12 residues. CDR3 sequence: CASSPPLYGYTF. CDR3 DNA: TGTGCCAGCAGCCCCCCGCTATATGGCTACACCTTC.

As concerns this clonotype: A junction boundary mismatches the germline segment, possibly from a read error. The chain employs TRBV15 and TRBJ2-2; D might be TRBD2 (5 bases). Germline V gives CDR1 LNHNV, CDR2 YYDKDF (reference sequence). This CDR3 spans 14 amino acids. CDR3 sequence: CATRRVAGFGEPFF. The CDR3 coding sequence is TGTGCCACCAGAAGGGTAGCAGGATTCGGGGAGCCGTTTTTT.

This clonotype was detected once. The gene calls are TRBV6-2 or TRBV6-3 and TRBJ2-2; TRBD2 aligns across 9 bases. Germline V CDR1 and CDR2: MNHEY, SVGEGT. J lost 4 bases, V lost 2 bases, and 8 bases had no gene match. The CDR3 sequence is 17 residues long. CDR3 loop: CASSYGAGGPLTGELFF. As DNA, the CDR3 is TGTGCCAGCAGTTACGGTGCGGGAGGGCCACTCACCGGGGAGCTGTTTTTT.

This clonotype was counted a few times. This chain links TRBV20-1 with TRBJ2-4; TRBD2 matches at 7 bases. This CDR3 comprises 13 residues. Per the germline V gene, CDR1 is DFQATT and CDR2 is SNEGSKA (reference sequence). V lost 3 bases and J lost 2; bases outside the gene matches: 1. The CDR3 DNA reads TGCAGTGCTAGCGGGAGGTCCAAAAACATTCAGTACTTC. Its translation: CSASGRSKNIQYF.

This clonotype has ten or more counts. This sequence joins TRBV18 and TRBJ2-7, with 11 bases lining up with TRBD1. This CDR3 is built from 15 residues. With 5 bases clipped from V and 5 bases from J, the junction kept 8 bases outside the gene matches. Germline CDR1 reads KGHSH; CDR2 reads LQKENI. CDR3 amino acids: CASSLGQGGVNEQYF. CDR3 bases: TGTGCCAGCTCATTGGGACAGGGGGGAGTTAACGAGCAGTACTTC.

This clonotype was found many times. The chain uses TRBV5-1 and TRBJ2-5; 7 nucleotides agree with TRBD1. The CDR3 is made up of 15 amino acids. The J segment lost 4 bases and the V segment lost 4 bases, leaving 10 bases of the junction unmatched. Germline CDR1 SGHRS, CDR2 YFSETQ. CDR3 DNA: TGCGCCAGCAGCCAACAGGGGTACGAGGGAGAGACCCAGTACTTC. It translates to CASSQQGYEGETQYF. The full variable domain, its missing parts supplied by reference TRBV5-1 and TRBJ2-5, is KAGVTQTPRYLIKTRGQQVTLSCSPISGHRSVSWYQQTPGQGLQFLFEYFSETQRNKGNFPGRFSGRQFSNSRSEMNVSTLELGDSALYLCASSQQGYEGETQYFGPGTRLLVL.

This clonotype was picked up many times. The V and J genes are TRBV2 and TRBJ1-5, with TRBD1 matching 9 bases. Germline values: CDR1 SNHLY, CDR2 FYNNEI. CDR3 size: 15 residues. J lost 5 bases, V lost 5 bases, and 7 bases had no gene match. CDR3 bases: TGTGCCAGCAGTCCAACAGGGGGCAAAGATCAGCCCCAGCATTTT. It is translated as CASSPTGGKDQPQHF. Full variable domain (outside the CDR3, taken from reference TRBV2 and TRBJ1-5): EPEVTQTPSHQVTQMGQEVILRCVPISNHLYFYWYRQILGQKVEFLVSFYNNEISEKSEIFDDQFSVERPDGSNFTLKIRSTKLEDSAMYFCASSPTGGKDQPQHFGDGTRLSIL.

This clonotype was recorded at least ten times. The chain combines TRBV18 with TRBJ1-5; 7 bases match TRBD1. The germline gives CDR1 KGHSH, CDR2 LQKENI. The J segment lost 2 bases and the V segment lost 5 bases, leaving 12 bases of the junction unmatched. The CDR3 covers 17 residues. The CDR3 DNA is TGTGCCAGCTCAACCCTTCCCTCGCAGGGGGGCAATCAGCCCCAGCATTTT. It specifies CASSTLPSQGGNQPQHF.

This clonotype was seen ten or more times. The chain has TRBV20-1 and TRBJ2-1, with 11 nucleotides matching TRBD2. Germline V CDR1 and CDR2: DFQATT, SNEGSKA (reference sequence). CDR3 length: 21 amino acids. The V and J ends lost 3 bases and 4 bases, in that order; junction bases with no gene match: 23. The CDR3 sequence: CSASLSTSGSLRGARYNEQFF. CDR3 DNA sequence: TGCAGTGCTAGCCTCTCTACTAGCGGGAGTTTAAGGGGCGCTAGATACAATGAGCAGTTCTTC.

This chain connects TRBV7-2 to TRBJ1-3; no firm D call. CDR3 length equals 15 residues. The germline V gene has CDR1 SGHTA and CDR2 FQGNSA. The ends were cut back, 0 bases at V and 0 bases at J, with 6 bases in the middle. The CDR3, as DNA: TGTGCCAGCAGCTTAGCGGCTAGCTCTGGAAACACCATATATTTT. Residues: CASSLAASSGNTIYF.

This clonotype showed up just a few times. The CDR3 nucleotides are TGTGCCAGCTCACCACCCGCGGGGACCGGGGAGCTGTTTTTT. As protein: CASSPPAGTGELFF. This chain uses TRBV18 with TRBJ2-2; weak D call: TRBD2 (6 bases). Per germline, CDR1 KGHSH and CDR2 LQKENI. The V end was cut by 0 bases, the J end by 5 bases, with 7 bases between. CDR3 length: 14 residues.

This clonotype was seen ten or more times. One end of the junction varies from germline; a read error may be responsible. V and J are TRBV30 and TRBJ1-2; D is possibly TRBD1 (5 bases). This CDR3 is built from 8 residues. CDR1 and CDR2 from the germline V gene are GTSNPN and SVGIG (reference sequence). CDR3 protein: CRDYGYTF. The DNA of the CDR3 is TGCAGGGACTATGGCTACACCTTC. The whole variable domain, remainder taken from reference TRBV30 and TRBJ1-2, is SQTIHQWPATLVQPVGSPLSLECTVEGTSNPNLYWYRQAAGRGLQLLFYSVGIGQISSEVPQNLSASRPQDRQFILSSKKLLLSDSGFYLCRDYGYTFGSGTRLTVV.

The genes are TRBV20-1 and TRBJ1-3; unclear D gene. Germline V gives CDR1 DFQATT, CDR2 SNEGSKA (reference sequence). The CDR3 sequence is 11 residues long. The V and J ends lost 1 base and 2 bases respectively, with 0 bases between them. The CDR3 reads CSARAGNTIYF. CDR3 DNA sequence: TGCAGTGCTAGAGCTGGAAACACCATATATTTT.

This clonotype was detected many times. The chain has TRBV27 and TRBJ2-3; D may correspond to TRBD1 or TRBD2 (5 bases each). The CDR3 has 16 amino acids. Germline CDR1 MNHEY, CDR2 SMNVEV (reference sequence). V was trimmed by 5 bases and J by 2 bases, leaving 17 bases between them. The CDR3 sequence is CASSLSWDGTTDTQYF. In DNA form, the CDR3 reads TGTGCCAGCAGTCTGTCGTGGGACGGAACCACAGATACGCAGTATTTT.

This clonotype came up a few times. This chain joins TRBV6-5 and TRBJ2-1, with 7 bases identical to TRBD2. Germline V gives CDR1 MNHEY, CDR2 SVGAGI. Trimming took 0 bases from V and 8 from J; bases not matched to a gene: 7. The CDR3 covers 15 residues. The chain's CDR3 is CASSYSGGSSYEQFF. CDR3 coding DNA: TGTGCCAGCAGTTACTCGGGCGGGAGTAGCTATGAGCAGTTCTTC.

The chain links TRBV20-1 to TRBJ1-2; D is perhaps TRBD1 (5 bases). Germline assignment: CDR1 DFQATT and CDR2 SNEGSKA (reference sequence). CDR3 length equals 13 residues. The ends were cut back, 4 bases at V and 4 bases at J, with 13 bases in the middle. The CDR3 nucleotides read TGCAGTGCTAAAAACAGGCGGATCTATGGCTACACCTTC. Amino acid sequence: CSAKNRRIYGYTF.

This clonotype was recorded many times. The chain is built from TRBV6-2 or TRBV6-3 and TRBJ2-1; no clear D. Per germline, CDR1 MNHEY and CDR2 SVGEGT. The CDR3 contains 11 residues. V dropped 5 bases and J dropped 9 bases, with 8 bases sitting between them. CDR3 amino acids: CASSDGGEQFF. As DNA, the CDR3 is TGTGCCAGCAGTGATGGTGGTGAGCAGTTCTTC.